What follows are 17 T cell receptor beta chains derived from one specimen sequenced in a study of blood T cells in healthy people across ages. It was with a sample-barcoded 5' primer and a J-beta primer mix that a second PCR of roughly 7 to 12 cycles was run. TCRdb used MiXCR to reprocess the 5' RACE reads, holding one entry per CDR3 protein. The table has 1.5 million to 2 million distinct CDR3 sequences, under 30% seen once. Sequenced material: blood. The source is a young woman in good health.

V is TRBV7-2 and J is TRBJ2-7; D unresolved. CDR3 length: 14 residues. Trimming took 1 base from V and 3 from J, leaving 10 bases between them. Germline values: CDR1 SGHTA, CDR2 FQGNSA. Here the CDR3 DNA reads TGTGCCAGCAGCTTAGAGGCCCGTTTCTACGAGCAGTACTTC. As protein: CASSLEARFYEQYF.

The genes are TRBV12-3 or TRBV12-4 and TRBJ2-3, with 7 bases matching TRBD1. V trimming: 7 bases; J trimming: 4 bases; junction bases outside the gene matches: 8. The length of the CDR3 is 14 residues. CDR3 DNA sequence: TGTGCCAGCACCCGACAGGGAATGGCAGATACGCAGTATTTT. It yields the protein CASTRQGMADTQYF.

Note on this clonotype: Its ends do not fully match the called genes, so a read error is possible. The chain couples TRBV2 to TRBJ2-1; 11 bases are a match to TRBD1. CDR1 is SNHLY, CDR2 FYNNEI, per germline. CDR3 length: 12 amino acids. CDR3 bases: TGTGCCAGCAGCGAAGGGACAGGGGGGCAGTTCTTC. This gives the protein CASSEGTGGQFF.

This chain joins TRBV28 and TRBJ2-3, with TRBD2 matching 9 bases. Germline-derived CDR1 and CDR2 are MDHEN and SYDVKM. With V trimmed by 5 bases and J by 3 bases, 9 bases remained unmatched. CDR3 length equals 16 residues. CDR3 sequence (DNA): TGTGCCAGCAGTGACTCTGCGGGGGGGGCGACAGATACGCAGTATTTT. Protein sequence: CASSDSAGGATDTQYF.

This clonotype has a handful of counts. The V call is TRBV6-6, the J call TRBJ2-4; the match to TRBD1 covers 10 bases. The J call may be wrong; the DNA end is better matched by TRBJ2-7. The germline gives CDR1 MNHNY, CDR2 SVGAGI (reference sequence). This CDR3 is built from 16 residues. In DNA, the CDR3 is TGTGCCAGCAGTCGTCAAAATCGGGACAGGGGTCACGAGCAGTACTTC. Amino acid sequence: CASSRQNRDRGHEQYF.

The CDR3 region is CSAPTGGGRYNEQYF. CDR3 DNA: TGCAGTGCTCCCACGGGGGGCGGGAGATACAATGAGCAGTACTTC. The chain combines TRBV20-1 with TRBJ2-7, with a possible D match to TRBD2 (7 bases). Germline CDR1 is DFQATT and CDR2 is SNEGSKA (reference sequence). V shed 5 bases and J shed 7 bases, with 24 bases lying between them. The CDR3 has 15 amino acids.

About this clonotype: The junction departs from the called germline gene at one end, perhaps through a read error. This chain connects TRBV29-1 to TRBJ2-7, with D tentatively TRBD1 (6 bases). From germline, CDR1 is SQVTM and CDR2 ANQGSEA. The CDR3 runs 18 residues. The CDR3 reads CSVARDMTMRPDSCEQYF. CDR3 coding DNA: TGCAGCGTTGCCCGGGACATGACCATGAGACCCGACTCCTGCGAGCAGTACTTC.

Of note for this clonotype: This sequence may be a read error, since a much larger clone differs from it by one base. CDR3 nucleotide sequence: TGTGCCAGCAGTCCCTCGGGGCTCAGGAATGAGCAGTTCTTC. It encodes CASSPSGLRNEQFF. The chain joins TRBV7-4 to TRBJ2-1; D is possibly TRBD1 or TRBD2 (5 bases each). Germline V lookup: CDR1 SGHVT, CDR2 SQSDAQ. Trimming took 6 bases from V and 7 from J, leaving 16 bases between them. The CDR3 has 14 residues.

This clonotype was counted a few times. V and J are TRBV4-2 and TRBJ2-1, with 8 bases that match TRBD2. The CDR3 sequence is 14 residues long. V lost 7 bases, J lost 2 bases, and 4 bases stayed unmatched. Looked up from germline, CDR1 is LGHNA and CDR2 is YNFKEQ. The DNA of the CDR3 is TGTGCCAGCAACAGCGGGAGCCCCTACAATGAGCAGTTCTTC. Its protein product is CASNSGSPYNEQFF.

The table lists this clonotype with many counts. V usage is TRBV4-3 and J usage is TRBJ2-7, with D perhaps matching TRBD2 (6 bases). With 0 bases removed from V and 0 bases from J, the gap between germline ends came to 21 bases. Germline CDR1 LGHNA, CDR2 YSLEER. The CDR3 loop spans 19 amino acids. CDR3 loop: CASSQDLSGTVSGSYEQYF. Written as DNA, the CDR3 is TGCGCCAGCAGCCAAGATCTTAGCGGAACCGTCTCCGGCTCCTACGAGCAGTACTTC.

Only one count was recorded for this clonotype. This sequence joins TRBV4-1 and TRBJ2-3, with D perhaps TRBD2 (5 bases). The germline V and J ends were trimmed by 0 bases and 11 bases, with 15 bases remaining between them. The CDR3 has 14 amino acids. CDR1 is MGHRA and CDR2 is YSYEKL in the germline V gene. The CDR3 here is CASSQEGSVGEQYF. CDR3 nucleotides: TGCGCCAGCAGCCAAGAAGGGTCGGTGGGAGAGCAGTATTTT.

The chain combines TRBV7-2 with TRBJ2-1, with D possibly being TRBD2 (6 bases). V was clipped by 1 base and J by 2 bases, with 9 bases between them. The CDR3 is 15 amino acids. From germline, CDR1 is SGHTA and CDR2 FQGNSA. This CDR3 reads CASSLVWGAYNEQFF. In DNA form, the CDR3 reads TGTGCCAGCAGCTTAGTTTGGGGGGCCTACAATGAGCAGTTCTTC.

Of note for this clonotype: An end of the junction differs from the germline gene, which may be a read error. J is TRBJ2-2 and V is TRBV9, with D perhaps TRBD1 or TRBD2 (5 bases each). In germline, CDR1 is SGDLS, CDR2 YYNGEE. This CDR3 has 14 residues. CDR3 in DNA: TGTGCCAGCAGCATCCTAGCAGGGACCGGGGAGCGGTTTTTT. It specifies CASSILAGTGERFF.

V usage is TRBV5-1 and J usage is TRBJ2-5; D remains unclear. The V end lost 3 bases, the J end lost 5 bases, and 14 bases lay between the germline ends. There are 14 residues in the CDR3. Germline CDR1 reads SGHRS; CDR2 reads YFSETQ. The CDR3 nucleotides are TGCGCCAGCAGCTCATACACAAACGAGGAGACCCAGTACTTC. It translates to CASSSYTNEETQYF.

The chain joins TRBV7-2 to TRBJ2-7; 7 bases match TRBD1. The length of the CDR3 is 15 residues. The germline gives CDR1 SGHTA, CDR2 FQGNSA. V gave up 1 base and J gave up 3 bases; unmatched junction bases: 6. Here the CDR3 DNA reads TGTGCCAGCAGCTTAGTTCCGGGACAGCTCTACGAGCAGTACTTC. Its protein product is CASSLVPGQLYEQYF.

Notes on this clonotype: The junction and the germline gene differ at one end; a read error may be behind it. The CDR3 nucleotides read TGTACCAGCAGTGCCTCTTGGGGGTCATCCTACGAGCAGTACTTC. Translation gives CTSSASWGSSYEQYF. The chain uses TRBV9 and TRBJ2-7; D tentatively fits TRBD1 or TRBD2 (5 bases each). In germline, CDR1 is SGDLS, CDR2 YYNGEE. This CDR3 is 15 amino acids long. The variable domain in full, completed from reference TRBV9 and TRBJ2-7, reads DSGVTQTPKHLITATGQRVTLRCSPRSGDLSVYWYQQSLDQGLQFLIQYYNGEERAKGNILERFSAQQFPDLHSELNLSSLELGDSALYFCTSSASWGSSYEQYFGPGTRLTVT.

This clonotype was detected many times. This chain connects TRBV20-1 to TRBJ2-5; D might be TRBD2 (5 bases). V lost 2 bases and J lost 2, with 9 bases in between. CDR3 length equals 13 residues. Germline V gene data show CDR1 as DFQATT and CDR2 as SNEGSKA (reference sequence). The CDR3 here is CSARISEQETQYF. For the CDR3, the DNA is TGCAGTGCTAGAATTAGCGAGCAAGAGACCCAGTACTTC.